This T cell receptor (beta chain) appears in the sequencing data of a study of blood T cell repertoires in COVID-19. Across the whole study: Nucleic acid was either cDNA or gDNA, and it came from T cells, B-cell-depleted T cells, or PBMCs.

Methods used by the authors: The assay estimated nucleated cells by amplifying reference gene primers. Assay: immunoSEQ multiplex PCR; the TCRdb copy retains only in-frame clones and omits some. Clonal size and the V and J genes are those of that table, whereas D and trimming came from the DNA. The data contain roughly 180,000 clones, around 83% of them singletons. Seattle researchers signed up patients amid active infection and tracked them longitudinally. The sequencing sample was made of peripheral blood. The receptor comes from a woman in her forties or fifties with COVID-19, enrolled during active disease.

The CDR3 DNA sequence: TGTGCCAGCACCCCCAGCGGGGGGGCCCACGAGCAGTACTTC. Residues: CASTPSGGAHEQYF. The chain recombines TRBV5-6 with TRBJ2-7, with TRBD2 identical over 10 bases. This CDR3 comprises 14 residues. Germline V lookup: CDR1 SGHDT, CDR2 YYEEEE. Trimming took 6 bases from V and 5 from J; bases not matched to a gene: 8.